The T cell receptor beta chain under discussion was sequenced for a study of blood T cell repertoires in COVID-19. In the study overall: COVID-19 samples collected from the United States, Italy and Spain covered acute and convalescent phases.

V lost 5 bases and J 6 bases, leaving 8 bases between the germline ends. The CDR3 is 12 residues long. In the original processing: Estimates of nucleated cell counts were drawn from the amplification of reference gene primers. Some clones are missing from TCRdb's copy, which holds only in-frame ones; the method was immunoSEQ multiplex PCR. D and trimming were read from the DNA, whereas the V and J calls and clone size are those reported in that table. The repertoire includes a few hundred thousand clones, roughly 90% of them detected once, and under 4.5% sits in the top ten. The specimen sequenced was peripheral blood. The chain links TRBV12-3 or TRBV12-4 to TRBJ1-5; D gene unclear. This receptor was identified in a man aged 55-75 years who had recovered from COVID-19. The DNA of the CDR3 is TGTGCCAGCAGTCCCCTCCCTCAGCCCCAGCATTTT. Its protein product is CASSPLPQPQHF.